Shown below are 13 T cell receptor beta chains from a single sample sequenced in a study of T cells in Graves' hyperthyroidism and ophthalmopathy. TCR beta CDR3 regions were amplified from RNA transcripts. The study used the HTBI primer set for a first-round RT-PCR of the TCR CDR3. TCRdb ran MiXCR on the multiplex PCR reads and lists one entry per CDR3 protein. The sample includes 600,000 or so distinct CDR3 sequences, more than 13% of them seen just once. Sequenced sample: blood. Receptor source: a woman under 30 with Graves' ophthalmopathy.

This clonotype was seen more than once but under ten times. V and J are TRBV19 and TRBJ1-1; maybe TRBD1 (5 bases). This CDR3 has 14 amino acids. V shed 1 base and J shed 1 base, with 7 bases lying between them. Germline CDR1 reads LNHDA; CDR2 reads SQIVND (reference sequence). As DNA, the CDR3 is TGTGCCAGTAGTATAGGGGGCCAGAACACTGAAGCTTTCTTT. Translating gives CASSIGGQNTEAFF.

The rearrangement uses TRBV4-1 and TRBJ1-5; D remains unclear. V lost 0 bases, J lost 11 bases, and 14 bases lay in between. This CDR3 spans 14 amino acids. Per the germline V gene, CDR1 is MGHRA and CDR2 is YSYEKL. The CDR3 coding sequence is TGCGCCAGCAGCCAAGACCCCGCTGCTGAAGCCCAGCATTTT. Encoded protein: CASSQDPAAEAQHF.

This clonotype showed up many times. The chain carries TRBV12-3 or TRBV12-4 and TRBJ1-2; 7 positions agree with TRBD1. J gave up 11 bases and V 3 bases, and 12 bases lay outside the gene matches. This CDR3 has 14 residues. CDR3 region: CASSFRYSGQRYTF. The CDR3 coding sequence is TGTGCCAGCAGTTTTAGGTATTCGGGACAGCGATACACCTTC.

This clonotype was seen many times. The V call is TRBV9, the J call TRBJ1-4; 8 bases line up with TRBD1. Germline CDR1 is SGDLS and CDR2 is YYNGEE. V lost 3 bases and J lost 7; bases outside the gene matches: 8. This CDR3 is 15 amino acids long. The CDR3 is CASSARTGLGEKLFF. CDR3 coding DNA: TGTGCCAGCAGCGCGAGGACAGGGCTCGGTGAAAAACTGTTTTTT.

This clonotype was found many times. The chain has TRBV6-1 and TRBJ2-2, with TRBD1 matching over 8 bases. The CDR3 contains 17 residues. Trimming at V came to 6 bases and at J to 5 bases, leaving 14 bases not matched to a gene. Germline CDR1 MNHNS, CDR2 SASEGT. The DNA of the CDR3 is TGTGCCAGCAGAGGAGGACAGGGCCGATCTGCGACCGGGGAGCTGTTTTTT. It encodes CASRGGQGRSATGELFF.

This clonotype has only a few counts. This chain links TRBV24-1 with TRBJ2-2; D gene uncertain. CDR3 length: 16 residues. The germline V and J ends were trimmed by 2 bases and 2 bases, with 11 bases remaining between them. Germline lookup yields CDR1 KGHDR and CDR2 SFDVKD. The CDR3 DNA follows: TGTGCCACCAGTGATTCTCCGCAACCTAACACCGGGGAGCTGTTTTTT. Translation gives CATSDSPQPNTGELFF.

This clonotype was detected ten times or more. The chain has TRBV27 and TRBJ1-1; weak D call: TRBD1 (6 bases). Germline CDR1 and CDR2: MNHEY and SMNVEV (reference sequence). The CDR3 is made up of 14 amino acids. V dropped 3 bases and J dropped 4 bases, with 12 bases sitting between them. CDR3 coding DNA: TGTGCCAGCAGTTTCGGAGGGGGAAGCACTGAAGCTTTCTTT. Protein: CASSFGGGSTEAFF.

This sequence joins TRBV12-3 or TRBV12-4 and TRBJ1-4, with D hard to call. This CDR3 has 12 amino acids. The V end was cut by 5 bases, the J end by 13 bases, with 14 bases between. The DNA for the CDR3 is TGTGCCAGCAGTAGGACCTTAAAGGCACTGTTTTTT. It specifies CASSRTLKALFF.

This chain connects TRBV9 to TRBJ2-3, with 8 bases identical to TRBD2. Germline CDR1 is SGDLS and CDR2 is YYNGEE. J gave up 3 bases and V 0 bases, and 3 bases lay outside the gene matches. The CDR3 runs to 15 residues. CDR3 region: CASSVARGGTDTQYF. The CDR3 DNA reads as TGTGCCAGCAGCGTAGCTCGCGGGGGGACAGATACGCAGTATTTT. Together with reference TRBV9 and TRBJ2-3, the CDR3 gives the full variable domain: DSGVTQTPKHLITATGQRVTLRCSPRSGDLSVYWYQQSLDQGLQFLIQYYNGEERAKGNILERFSAQQFPDLHSELNLSSLELGDSALYFCASSVARGGTDTQYFGPGTRLTVL.

This clonotype was seen a few times. The chain combines TRBV20-1 with TRBJ1-2, with D unresolved. Germline CDR1 and CDR2: DFQATT and SNEGSKA (reference sequence). This CDR3 is 14 amino acids long. V gave up 0 bases and J gave up 3 bases, with 11 bases separating them. Here the CDR3 DNA reads TGCAGTGCTAGAGACGGGTCCGGCGACTATGGCTACACCTTC. This gives the protein CSARDGSGDYGYTF.

The CDR3 sequence: CASSQDGAVGYTF. The CDR3 DNA sequence: TGTGCCAGCAGCCAAGACGGGGCCGTGGGCTACACCTTC. The chain carries TRBV7-9 and TRBJ1-2, with a weak D call TRBD1 (5 bases). V was cut by 5 bases and J by 8 bases, with 15 bases left in between. Germline values: CDR1 SEHNR, CDR2 FQNEAQ (reference sequence). The CDR3 has 13 residues.

This clonotype was observed at least ten times. The V gene is TRBV6-1, the J gene TRBJ2-7; D perhaps matches TRBD1 (6 bases). The CDR3 is 13 amino acids. The germline gives CDR1 MNHNS, CDR2 SASEGT. The V end lost 5 bases, the J end lost 3 bases, and 11 bases lay between the germline ends. CDR3 sequence (DNA): TGTGCCAGCAGTTACCAGGACAGCTACGAGCAGTACTTC. Translated: CASSYQDSYEQYF.

This clonotype was seen at least ten times. This sequence joins TRBV20-1 and TRBJ1-2, with D possibly TRBD1 on 6 matching bases. Germline V gives CDR1 DFQATT, CDR2 SNEGSKA (reference sequence). The CDR3 totals 15 residues. Trimming removed 0 bases from V and 7 bases from J, with 18 bases in between. DNA for the CDR3: TGCAGTGCTAGAGATCTCGGGGGCAGGGTTAGTGGCTACACCTTC. Amino acid sequence: CSARDLGGRVSGYTF.